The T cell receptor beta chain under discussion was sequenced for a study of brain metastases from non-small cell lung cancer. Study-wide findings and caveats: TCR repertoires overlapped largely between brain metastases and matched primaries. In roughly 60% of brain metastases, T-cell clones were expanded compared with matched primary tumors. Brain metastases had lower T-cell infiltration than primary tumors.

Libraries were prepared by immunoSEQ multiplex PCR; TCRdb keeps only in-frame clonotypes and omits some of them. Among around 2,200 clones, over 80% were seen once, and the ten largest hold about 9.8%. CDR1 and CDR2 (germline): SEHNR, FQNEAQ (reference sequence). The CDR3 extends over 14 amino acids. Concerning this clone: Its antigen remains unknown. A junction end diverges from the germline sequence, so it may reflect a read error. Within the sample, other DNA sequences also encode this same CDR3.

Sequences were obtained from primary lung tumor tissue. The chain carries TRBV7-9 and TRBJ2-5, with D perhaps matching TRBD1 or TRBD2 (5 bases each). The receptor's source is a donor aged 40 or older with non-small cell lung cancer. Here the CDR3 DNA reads TGTGCCAGCAGCTTAGGGGACGGACAAGAGACTCAGTACTTC. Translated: CASSLGDGQETQYF.